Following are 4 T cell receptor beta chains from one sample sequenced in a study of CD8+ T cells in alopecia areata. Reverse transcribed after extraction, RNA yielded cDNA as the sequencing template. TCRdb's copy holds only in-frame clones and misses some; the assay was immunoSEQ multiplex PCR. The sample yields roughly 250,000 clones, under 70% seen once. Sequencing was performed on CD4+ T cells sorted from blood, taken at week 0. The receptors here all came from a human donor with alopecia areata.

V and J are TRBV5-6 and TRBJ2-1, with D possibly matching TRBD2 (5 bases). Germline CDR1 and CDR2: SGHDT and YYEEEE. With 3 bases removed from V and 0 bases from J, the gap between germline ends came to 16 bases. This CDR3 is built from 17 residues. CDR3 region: CASSSTGNSLSYNEQFF. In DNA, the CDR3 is TGTGCCAGCAGCTCCACGGGGAACTCTCTCTCCTACAATGAGCAGTTCTTC.

The CDR3 loop reads CASLGLAGITDTQYF. CDR3 in DNA: TGTGCCAGCCTCGGACTAGCGGGTATCACAGATACGCAGTATTTT. The chain combines TRBV18 with TRBJ2-3; 11 nucleotides match TRBD2. J gave up 2 bases and V 8 bases, and 6 bases lay outside the gene matches. Germline values: CDR1 KGHSH, CDR2 LQKENI. The CDR3 loop spans 15 amino acids.

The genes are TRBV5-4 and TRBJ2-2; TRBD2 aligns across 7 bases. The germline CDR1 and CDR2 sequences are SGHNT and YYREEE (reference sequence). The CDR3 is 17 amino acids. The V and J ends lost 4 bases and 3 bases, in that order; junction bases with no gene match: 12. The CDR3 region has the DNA TGTGCCAGCAGCCACTCAAAGCTTAGCGGGCACACCGGGGAGCTGTTTTTT. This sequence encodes CASSHSKLSGHTGELFF.

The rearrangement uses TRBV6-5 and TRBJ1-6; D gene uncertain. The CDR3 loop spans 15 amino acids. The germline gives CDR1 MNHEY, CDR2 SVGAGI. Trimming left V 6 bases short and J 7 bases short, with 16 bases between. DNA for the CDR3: TGTGCCAGCAGCCGGGTACGGACGGGCAATTCACCCCTCCACTTT. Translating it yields CASSRVRTGNSPLHF.